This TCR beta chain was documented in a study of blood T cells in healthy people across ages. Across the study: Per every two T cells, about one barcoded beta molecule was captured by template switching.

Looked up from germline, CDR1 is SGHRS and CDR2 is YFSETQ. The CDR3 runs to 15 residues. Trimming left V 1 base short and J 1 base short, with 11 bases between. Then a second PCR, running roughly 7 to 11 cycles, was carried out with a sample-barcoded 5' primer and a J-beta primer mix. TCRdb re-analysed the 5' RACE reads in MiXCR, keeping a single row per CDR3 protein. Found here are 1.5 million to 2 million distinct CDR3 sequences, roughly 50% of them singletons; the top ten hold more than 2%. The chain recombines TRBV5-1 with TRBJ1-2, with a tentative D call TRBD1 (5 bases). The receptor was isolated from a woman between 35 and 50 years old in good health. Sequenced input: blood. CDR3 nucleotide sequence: TGCGCCAGCAGCTTGACAGGAAATAATAACTATGGCTACACCTTC. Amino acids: CASSLTGNNNYGYTF.